The rows below give T cell receptor beta chains drawn from one sample of a study of T cells after somatic rescue of genetic block. TCRdb's copy holds only in-frame clones and misses some; the assay was immunoSEQ multiplex PCR. The sample lists 12,000 to 15,000 clones, about 65% seen once, with around 30% in the top ten. The sample consisted of peripheral blood mononuclear cells (PBMCs). All receptors come from a man younger than 35. Each CDR3 is given with its conserved first and last residue. The order of the fields is V gene, clone size, J gene, D gene, CDR3 DNA, CDR3 protein. A D gene is named only where the DNA matches it firmly. Clone size is shown for a subset of rows, as once, few, many or a class of expanded clone.

v_call: TRBV18; clone_size: once; j_call: TRBJ1-1; d_call: .; cdr3_nt: TGTGCCAGCTCACCTGGGACCAGAGGAAACACTGAAGCTTTCTTT; cdr3_aa: CASSPGTRGNTEAFF
v_call: TRBV9; clone_size: .; j_call: TRBJ2-5; d_call: TRBD1; cdr3_nt: TGTGCCAGCAGCGATCCCGGGACAGGGAGTGAGACCCAGTACTTC; cdr3_aa: CASSDPGTGSETQYF
v_call: TRBV5-1; clone_size: .; j_call: TRBJ2-3; d_call: TRBD1; cdr3_nt: TGCGCCAGCAGCTCGGCGGTGGGACAGACCACAGATACGCAGTATTTT; cdr3_aa: CASSSAVGQTTDTQYF
v_call: TRBV7-3; clone_size: .; j_call: TRBJ2-1; d_call: TRBD1; cdr3_nt: TGTGCCAGCAGCACCGGGACAGGAGGCTCCTACAATGAGCAGTTCTTC; cdr3_aa: CASSTGTGGSYNEQFF
v_call: TRBV5-3; clone_size: .; j_call: TRBJ2-4; d_call: .; cdr3_nt: TGTGCCAGAAGCCGTTACAGTGTACGGGCCAAAAACATTCAGTACTTC; cdr3_aa: CARSRYSVRAKNIQYF
v_call: TRBV11-2; clone_size: .; j_call: TRBJ2-7; d_call: .; cdr3_nt: TGTGCCAGCCGAACGATCCACGAGCAGTACTTC; cdr3_aa: CASRTIHEQYF
v_call: TRBV5-6; clone_size: few; j_call: TRBJ2-7; d_call: TRBD1; cdr3_nt: TGTGCCAGCAGCTCGCCGGGACAGGGTACCTACGAGCAGTACTTC; cdr3_aa: CASSSPGQGTYEQYF
v_call: TRBV29-1; clone_size: .; j_call: TRBJ1-2; d_call: .; cdr3_nt: TGCAGAGACAGTTACTATGGCTACACCTTC; cdr3_aa: CRDSYYGYTF
v_call: TRBV5-6; clone_size: few; j_call: TRBJ2-7; d_call: .; cdr3_nt: TGTGCCAGCAGCCTTGTCGGACAATCTTTTACGGGGAAGTACTTC; cdr3_aa: CASSLVGQSFTGKYF
v_call: TRBV2; clone_size: .; j_call: TRBJ1-2; d_call: .; cdr3_nt: TGTGCCAGCAGTGAGTGGATTCGCAGCTTGAGTGGCTATGGCTACACCTTC; cdr3_aa: CASSEWIRSLSGYGYTF
v_call: TRBV29-1; clone_size: .; j_call: TRBJ2-5; d_call: TRBD1; cdr3_nt: TGCAGCGTTGACGCAGGGGGAGTAGAGACCCAGTACTTC; cdr3_aa: CSVDAGGVETQYF
v_call: TRBV14; clone_size: .; j_call: TRBJ2-5; d_call: TRBD2; cdr3_nt: TGTGCCAGCAGCCAACGATGGACTAGCGGGAGGGCCTGGGAGACCCAGTACTTC; cdr3_aa: CASSQRWTSGRAWETQYF
v_call: TRBV9; clone_size: once; j_call: TRBJ1-2; d_call: .; cdr3_nt: TGTGCCAGCAGCCTAGGGAGGGATTCAGCTAACTATGGCTACACCTTC; cdr3_aa: CASSLGRDSANYGYTF
v_call: TRBV4-1; clone_size: .; j_call: TRBJ2-2; d_call: .; cdr3_nt: TGCGCCAGCAGCCAAGATGTGGGGTTATCGGGGGAGCTGTTTTTT; cdr3_aa: CASSQDVGLSGELFF
v_call: TRBV2; clone_size: .; j_call: TRBJ1-1; d_call: .; cdr3_nt: TGTGCCAGCTACAGACAGATGAACACTGAAGCTTTCTTT; cdr3_aa: CASYRQMNTEAFF
v_call: TRBV10-3; clone_size: .; j_call: TRBJ2-5; d_call: .; cdr3_nt: TGTGCCATCAGTGAGTCGAGAGAGACCCAGTACTTC; cdr3_aa: CAISESRETQYF
v_call: TRBV13; clone_size: .; j_call: TRBJ2-7; d_call: .; cdr3_nt: TGTGCCAGCAGCGAGAGGGGCGAGCAGTACTTC; cdr3_aa: CASSERGEQYF
v_call: TRBV6-5; clone_size: few; j_call: TRBJ2-7; d_call: .; cdr3_nt: TGTGCCAGCAGTTACTCGGGCAGGGCGGGGGAGCAGTACTTC; cdr3_aa: CASSYSGRAGEQYF
v_call: TRBV19; clone_size: once; j_call: TRBJ2-5; d_call: .; cdr3_nt: TGTGCCAGTAGCCCCGGCAGGCGGGTCGGAGAGACCCAGTACTTC; cdr3_aa: CASSPGRRVGETQYF
v_call: TRBV10-3; clone_size: once; j_call: TRBJ1-5; d_call: .; cdr3_nt: TGTGCCATCAGCCCCGGGACACTAAGCAATCAGCCCCAGCATTTT; cdr3_aa: CAISPGTLSNQPQHF
v_call: TRBV5-1; clone_size: .; j_call: TRBJ2-1; d_call: .; cdr3_nt: TGCGCCAGCAACCCCATGGCAGGGGACTACAATGAGCAGTTCTTC; cdr3_aa: CASNPMAGDYNEQFF